The clone carrying this TCR beta chain has a handful of counts. These data come from a study of blood T cell repertoires in COVID-19. Study background: The United States, Italy and Spain supplied acute and convalescent COVID-19 samples. From T cells, B-cell-depleted T cells, or PBMCs came the material, which was cDNA or gDNA.

Enrollment of patients from Seattle took place during active infection, with longitudinal follow-up. Per the original data handling: Amplifying reference gene primers gave estimates of nucleated cell counts. The repertoire was sequenced with immunoSEQ multiplex PCR; TCRdb's copy has only in-frame clones and lacks some. V and J calls and clone size are as listed in that table; D and trimming were resolved from the DNA. The data contain some 310,000 clones, almost 90% of them singletons. V was cut by 3 bases and J by 7 bases, with 12 bases left in between. The CDR3 has 13 amino acids. Germline CDR1 and CDR2: SNHLY and FYNNEI.

The receptor's source is a woman aged 40 to 50 with COVID-19, enrolled during active disease. The J gene is TRBJ1-2, the V gene TRBV2; D remains unclear. What was sequenced was peripheral blood. The CDR3 coding sequence is TGTGCCAGCAGTGACGATCGGAGCGGTGGCTACACCTTC. Amino acid sequence: CASSDDRSGGYTF.